Listed below are T cell receptor beta chains from one sample, sequenced in a study of CD8+ T cells in alopecia areata. The protocol was immunoSEQ multiplex PCR, while the TCRdb copy is restricted to in-frame clones and leaves out a portion. Here the sample spans 150,000 to 200,000 clones, approximately 60% being singletons. Sequenced here: CD4+ T cells sorted from blood, sampled at week 4, from a patient treated with tofacitinib. The origin of the receptors is a human donor with alopecia areata. CDR3s include the opening cysteine and the closing phenylalanine or tryptophan. Fields, in order: CDR3 length, J gene, D gene, clone size, V gene, CDR3 protein, CDR3 DNA. The D gene is left open where the match is weak. Size values are once, few and many counts, or a class for expanded clones, and some rows have none.

>14|TRBJ2-2|NA|NA|TRBV25-1
CASSLASGTGELFF
TGTGCCAGCTCATTGGCTTCCGGCACCGGGGAGCTGTTTTTT
>12|TRBJ2-5|NA|NA|TRBV6-6
CASSFIWGPQYF
TGTGCCAGCAGCTTCATATGGGGCCCCCAGTACTTC
>12|TRBJ1-4|NA|NA|TRBV29-1
CSVGVRGEKLFF
TGCAGCGTTGGCGTCAGGGGTGAAAAACTGTTTTTT
>17|TRBJ2-3|TRBD2|many|TRBV7-8
CASSLAATSGRTDTQYF
TGTGCCAGCAGCTTAGCGGCGACTAGCGGGCGGACAGATACGCAGTATTTT
>13|TRBJ2-5|NA|NA|TRBV7-7
CASTRSEQETQYF
TGTGCTAGCACCCGCTCGGAACAAGAGACCCAGTACTTC
>12|TRBJ2-5|NA|once|TRBV4-1
CASSQDHQTQYF
TGCGCCAGCAGCCAAGATCATCAGACCCAGTACTTC
>13|TRBJ2-5|NA|few|TRBV29-1
CSVGGGRAETQYF
TGCAGCGTCGGTGGGGGCCGTGCGGAGACCCAGTACTTC
>13|TRBJ2-3|NA|NA|TRBV7-2
CASSQRGTDTQYF
TGTGCCAGCAGCCAAAGGGGCACAGATACGCAGTATTTT
>15|TRBJ2-7|NA|NA|TRBV4-1
CASSQEGAPSYEQYF
TGCGCCAGCAGCCAAGAGGGGGCCCCATCCTACGAGCAGTACTTC
>14|TRBJ2-3|NA|NA|TRBV29-1
CSVEGRGGTDTQYF
TGCAGCGTTGAAGGCCGGGGTGGAACAGATACGCAGTATTTT
>12|TRBJ1-1|NA|NA|TRBV5-6
CASSLRQRGAFF
TGTGCCAGCAGCTTACGACAGCGAGGGGCTTTCTTT
>12|TRBJ2-7|TRBD1|NA|TRBV29-1
CSVDGTGAEQYF
TGCAGCGTTGATGGGACAGGGGCAGAGCAGTACTTC
>16|TRBJ1-6|NA|NA|TRBV7-6
CASSLTLSQGASPLHF
TGTGCCAGCAGCTTAACGTTGTCACAGGGCGCTTCACCCCTCCACTTT
>15|TRBJ1-1|TRBD1|NA|TRBV29-1
CSVSYRGPLGTEAFF
TGCAGCGTTTCTTACAGGGGGCCTCTGGGGACTGAAGCTTTCTTT
>12|TRBJ2-7|NA|few|TRBV2
CASGTLGGEQYF
TGTGCCAGCGGGACACTAGGAGGCGAGCAGTACTTC
>15|TRBJ1-4|TRBD1|NA|TRBV4-1
CASSPQTGGNEKLFF
TGCGCCAGCAGCCCACAGACAGGGGGTAATGAAAAACTGTTTTTT